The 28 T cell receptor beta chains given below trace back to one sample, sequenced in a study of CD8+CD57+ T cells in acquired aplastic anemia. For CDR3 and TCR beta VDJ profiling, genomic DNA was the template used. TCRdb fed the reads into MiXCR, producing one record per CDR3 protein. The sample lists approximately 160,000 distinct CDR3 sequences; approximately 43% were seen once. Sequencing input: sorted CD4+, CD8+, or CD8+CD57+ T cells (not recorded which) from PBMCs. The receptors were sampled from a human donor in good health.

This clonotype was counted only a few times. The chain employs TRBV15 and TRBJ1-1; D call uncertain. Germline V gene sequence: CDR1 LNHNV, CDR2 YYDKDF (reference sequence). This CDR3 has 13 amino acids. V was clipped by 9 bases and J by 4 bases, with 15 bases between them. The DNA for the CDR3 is TGTGCCACAAGGCGGGAGCTAGGCACTGAAGCTTTCTTT. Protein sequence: CATRRELGTEAFF.

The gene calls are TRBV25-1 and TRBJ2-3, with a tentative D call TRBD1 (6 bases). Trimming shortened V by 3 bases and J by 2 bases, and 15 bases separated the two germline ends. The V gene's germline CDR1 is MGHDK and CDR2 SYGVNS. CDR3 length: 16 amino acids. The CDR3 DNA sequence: TGTGCCAGCAGTGACTTTTGGGGGCCGTTCACAGATACGCAGTATTTT. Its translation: CASSDFWGPFTDTQYF.

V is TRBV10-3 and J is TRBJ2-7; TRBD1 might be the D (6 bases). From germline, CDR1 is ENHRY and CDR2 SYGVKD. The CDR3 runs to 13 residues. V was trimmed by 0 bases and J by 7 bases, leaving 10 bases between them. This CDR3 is CAISESVGGEQYF. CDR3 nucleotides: TGTGCCATCAGTGAGTCGGTAGGGGGAGAGCAGTACTTC.

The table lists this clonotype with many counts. CDR3 sequence: CASSVDFGFYEQYF. In DNA, the CDR3 is TGTGCCAGCAGCGTAGACTTTGGGTTTTACGAGCAGTACTTC. The chain joins TRBV9 to TRBJ2-7; D remains unclear. Germline V gives CDR1 SGDLS, CDR2 YYNGEE. The V end lost 0 bases, the J end lost 4 bases, and 11 bases lay between the germline ends. The CDR3 runs 14 residues.

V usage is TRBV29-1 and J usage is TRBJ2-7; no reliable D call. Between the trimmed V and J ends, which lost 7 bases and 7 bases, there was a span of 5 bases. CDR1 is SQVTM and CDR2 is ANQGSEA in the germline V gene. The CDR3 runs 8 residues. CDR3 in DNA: TGCAGCGCAAAGGAGCAGTACTTC. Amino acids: CSAKEQYF.

The CDR3 sequence: CATSDPGLAGGDTQYF. The CDR3 nucleotides read TGTGCCACCAGTGACCCGGGACTAGCGGGAGGAGATACGCAGTATTTT. This sequence joins TRBV24-1 and TRBJ2-3; TRBD2 agrees at 15 bases. Losses at the gene ends were 4 bases for V and 5 bases for J; bases not matched to a gene: 3. In germline, CDR1 is KGHDR, CDR2 SFDVKD. The CDR3 length is 16 residues.

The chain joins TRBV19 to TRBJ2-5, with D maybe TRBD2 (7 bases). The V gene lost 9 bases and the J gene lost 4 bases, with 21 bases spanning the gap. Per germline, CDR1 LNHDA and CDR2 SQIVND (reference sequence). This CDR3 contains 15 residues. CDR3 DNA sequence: TGTGCCAGCAACACAGAGGGGGGGGGCAGAGAGACCCAGTACTTC. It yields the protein CASNTEGGGRETQYF. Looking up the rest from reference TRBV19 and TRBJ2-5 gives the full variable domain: DGGITQSPKYLFRKEGQNVTLSCEQNLNHDAMYWYRQDPGQGLRLIYYSQIVNDFQKGDIAEGYSVSREKKESFPLTVTSAQKNPTAFYLCASNTEGGGRETQYFGPGTRLLVL.

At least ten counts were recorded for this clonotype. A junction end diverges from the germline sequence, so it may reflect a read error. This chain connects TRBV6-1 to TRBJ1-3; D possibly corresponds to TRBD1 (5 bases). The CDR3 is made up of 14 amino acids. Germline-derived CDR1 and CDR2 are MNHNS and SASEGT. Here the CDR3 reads CASSLGTSGNTIYF. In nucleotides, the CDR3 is TGTGCCAGCAGTCTCGGGACGTCTGGGAACACCATATATTTT.

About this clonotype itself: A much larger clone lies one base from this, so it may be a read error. Here the CDR3 reads CACRRTGVQETQYF. CDR3 bases: TGTGCCTGCAGAAGGACAGGGGTACAAGAGACCCAGTACTTC. This sequence joins TRBV7-9 and TRBJ2-5; 9 nucleotides align to TRBD1. The V gene's germline CDR1 is SEHNR and CDR2 FQNEAQ (reference sequence). The CDR3 extends over 14 amino acids.

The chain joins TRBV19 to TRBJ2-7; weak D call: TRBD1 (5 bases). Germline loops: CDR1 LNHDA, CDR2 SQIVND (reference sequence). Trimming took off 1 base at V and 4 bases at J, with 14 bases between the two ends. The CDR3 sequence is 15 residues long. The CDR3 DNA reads TGTGCCAGTAGTATAGGTCAGGGCACATATTACGAGCAGTACTTC. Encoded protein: CASSIGQGTYYEQYF.

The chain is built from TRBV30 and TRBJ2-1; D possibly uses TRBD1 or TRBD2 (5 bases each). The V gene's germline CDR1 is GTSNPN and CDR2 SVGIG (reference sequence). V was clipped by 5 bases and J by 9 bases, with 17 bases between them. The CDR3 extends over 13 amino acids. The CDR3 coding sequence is TGTGCCTGGTCTAGTGGGGGTCTGGTTGAGCAGTTCTTC. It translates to CAWSSGGLVEQFF.

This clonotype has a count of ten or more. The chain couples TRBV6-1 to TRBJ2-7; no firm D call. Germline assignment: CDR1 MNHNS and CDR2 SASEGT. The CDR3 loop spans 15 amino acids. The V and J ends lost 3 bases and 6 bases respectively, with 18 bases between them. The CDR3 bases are TGTGCCAGCAGTGACCGAAGGGCTCCGATGAGCGAGCAGTACTTC. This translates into CASSDRRAPMSEQYF.

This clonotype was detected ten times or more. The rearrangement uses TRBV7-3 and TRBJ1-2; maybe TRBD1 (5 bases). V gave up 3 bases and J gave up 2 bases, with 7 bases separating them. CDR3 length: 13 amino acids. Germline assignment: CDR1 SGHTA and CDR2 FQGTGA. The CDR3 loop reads CASSLGLNYGYTF. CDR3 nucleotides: TGTGCCAGCAGCTTGGGACTAAACTATGGCTACACCTTC.

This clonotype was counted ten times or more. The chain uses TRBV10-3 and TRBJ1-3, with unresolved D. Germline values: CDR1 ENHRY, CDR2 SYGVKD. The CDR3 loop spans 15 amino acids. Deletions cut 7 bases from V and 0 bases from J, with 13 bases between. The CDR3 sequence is CAITALTHSGNTIYF. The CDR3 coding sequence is TGTGCCATCACGGCACTCACCCACTCTGGAAACACCATATATTTT.

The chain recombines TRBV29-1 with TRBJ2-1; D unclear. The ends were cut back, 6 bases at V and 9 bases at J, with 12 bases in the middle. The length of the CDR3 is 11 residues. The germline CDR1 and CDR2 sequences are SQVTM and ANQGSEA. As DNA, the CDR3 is TGCAGCGTAAGCGAAGCCGGTGAGCAGTTCTTC. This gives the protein CSVSEAGEQFF.

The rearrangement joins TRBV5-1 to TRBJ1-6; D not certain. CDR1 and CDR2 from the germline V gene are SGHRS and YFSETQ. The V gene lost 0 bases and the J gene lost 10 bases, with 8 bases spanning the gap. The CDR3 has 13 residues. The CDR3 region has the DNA TGCGCCAGCAGCTTGGTCTCGGGCTCACCCCTCCACTTT. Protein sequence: CASSLVSGSPLHF.

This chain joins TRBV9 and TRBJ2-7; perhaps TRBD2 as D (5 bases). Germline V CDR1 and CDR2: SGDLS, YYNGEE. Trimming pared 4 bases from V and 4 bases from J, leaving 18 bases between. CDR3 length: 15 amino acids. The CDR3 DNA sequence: TGTGCCAGCAGCATATCCGGGATAACGGGGTACGAGCAGTACTTC. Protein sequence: CASSISGITGYEQYF. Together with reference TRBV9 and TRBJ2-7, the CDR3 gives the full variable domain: DSGVTQTPKHLITATGQRVTLRCSPRSGDLSVYWYQQSLDQGLQFLIQYYNGEERAKGNILERFSAQQFPDLHSELNLSSLELGDSALYFCASSISGITGYEQYFGPGTRLTVT.

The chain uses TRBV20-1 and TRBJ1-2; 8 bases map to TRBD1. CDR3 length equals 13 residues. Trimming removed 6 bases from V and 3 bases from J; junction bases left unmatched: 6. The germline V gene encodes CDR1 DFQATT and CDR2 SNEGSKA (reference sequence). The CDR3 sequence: CSANKDRDYGYTF. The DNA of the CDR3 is TGCAGTGCCAATAAGGACAGGGACTATGGCTACACCTTC.

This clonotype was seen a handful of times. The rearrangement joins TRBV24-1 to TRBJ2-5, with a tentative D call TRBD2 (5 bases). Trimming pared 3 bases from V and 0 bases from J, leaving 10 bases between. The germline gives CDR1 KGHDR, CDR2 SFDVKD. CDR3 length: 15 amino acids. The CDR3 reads CATSDPLGDQETQYF. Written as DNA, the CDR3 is TGTGCCACCAGTGATCCACTCGGGGACCAAGAGACCCAGTACTTC.

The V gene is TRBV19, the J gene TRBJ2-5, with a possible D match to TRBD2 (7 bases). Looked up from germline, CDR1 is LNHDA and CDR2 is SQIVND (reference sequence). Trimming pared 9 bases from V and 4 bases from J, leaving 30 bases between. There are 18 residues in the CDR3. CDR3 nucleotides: TGTGCCAGCAGTCACAGGGTTCGGGGAGGGTCGGGCGGAGAGACCCAGTACTTC. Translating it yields CASSHRVRGGSGGETQYF.

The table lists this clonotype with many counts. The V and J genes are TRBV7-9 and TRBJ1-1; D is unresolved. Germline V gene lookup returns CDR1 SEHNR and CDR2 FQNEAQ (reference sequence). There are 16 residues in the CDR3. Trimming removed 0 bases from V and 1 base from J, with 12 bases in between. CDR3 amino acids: CASSLALTRRNTEAFF. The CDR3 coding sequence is TGTGCCAGCAGCTTAGCGCTGACACGTAGGAACACTGAAGCTTTCTTT. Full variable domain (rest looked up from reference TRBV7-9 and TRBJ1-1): DTGVSQNPRHKITKRGQNVTFRCDPISEHNRLYWYRQTLGQGPEFLTYFQNEAQLEKSRLLSDRFSAERPKGSFSTLEIQRTEQGDSAMYLCASSLALTRRNTEAFFGQGTRLTVV.

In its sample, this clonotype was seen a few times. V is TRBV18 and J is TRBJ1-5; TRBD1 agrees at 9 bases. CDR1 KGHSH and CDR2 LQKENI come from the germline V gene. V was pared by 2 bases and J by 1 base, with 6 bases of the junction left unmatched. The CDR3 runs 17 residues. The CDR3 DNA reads TGTGCCAGCTCACCAGGGACAGGGTCTGGGAGCAATCAGCCCCAGCATTTT. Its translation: CASSPGTGSGSNQPQHF.

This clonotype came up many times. CDR3 protein: CASSGGLAGVVYNEQFF. The DNA of the CDR3 is TGCGCCAGCAGTGGGGGGCTAGCGGGAGTTGTCTACAATGAGCAGTTCTTC. The V call is TRBV10-1, the J call TRBJ2-1, with 10 bases aligning to TRBD2. CDR1 is WNHNN, CDR2 SYGVQD, per germline (reference sequence). Losses at the gene ends were 4 bases for V and 3 bases for J; bases not matched to a gene: 9. This CDR3 contains 17 residues.

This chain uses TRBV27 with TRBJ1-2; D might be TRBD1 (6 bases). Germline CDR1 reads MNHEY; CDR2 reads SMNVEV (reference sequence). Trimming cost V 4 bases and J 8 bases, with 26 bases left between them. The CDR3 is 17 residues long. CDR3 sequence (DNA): TGTGCCAGCAGTTCCCTGGGGACACCGCAAGACCTGGGCGGCTACACCTTC. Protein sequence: CASSSLGTPQDLGGYTF.

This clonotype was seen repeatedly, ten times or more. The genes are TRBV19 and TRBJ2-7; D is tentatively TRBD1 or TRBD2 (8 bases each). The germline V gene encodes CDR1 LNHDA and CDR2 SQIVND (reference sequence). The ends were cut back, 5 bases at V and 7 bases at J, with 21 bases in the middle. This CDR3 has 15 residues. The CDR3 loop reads CASSVDRGAGGEQYF. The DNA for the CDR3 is TGTGCCAGTAGTGTCGACAGGGGCGCGGGAGGAGAGCAGTACTTC.

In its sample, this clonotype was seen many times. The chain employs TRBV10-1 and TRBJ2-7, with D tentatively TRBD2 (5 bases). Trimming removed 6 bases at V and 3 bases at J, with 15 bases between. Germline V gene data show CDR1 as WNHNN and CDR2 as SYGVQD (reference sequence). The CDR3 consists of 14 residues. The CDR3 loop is CASSPRRECYEQYF. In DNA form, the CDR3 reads TGCGCCAGCAGCCCCCGACGGGAATGCTACGAGCAGTACTTC.

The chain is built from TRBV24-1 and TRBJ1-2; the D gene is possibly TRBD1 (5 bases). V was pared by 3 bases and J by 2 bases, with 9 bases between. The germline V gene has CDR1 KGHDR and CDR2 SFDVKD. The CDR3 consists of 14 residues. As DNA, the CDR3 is TGTGCCACCAGTGATCCGGGACCCAACTATGGCTACACCTTC. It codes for CATSDPGPNYGYTF.

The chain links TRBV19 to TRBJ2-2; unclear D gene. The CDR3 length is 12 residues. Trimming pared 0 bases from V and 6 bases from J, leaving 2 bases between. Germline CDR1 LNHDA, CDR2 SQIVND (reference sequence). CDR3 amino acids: CASSIDPGELFF. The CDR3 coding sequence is TGTGCCAGTAGTATAGATCCCGGGGAGCTGTTTTTT. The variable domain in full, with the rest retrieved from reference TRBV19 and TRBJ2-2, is DGGITQSPKYLFRKEGQNVTLSCEQNLNHDAMYWYRQDPGQGLRLIYYSQIVNDFQKGDIAEGYSVSREKKESFPLTVTSAQKNPTAFYLCASSIDPGELFFGEGSRLTVL.